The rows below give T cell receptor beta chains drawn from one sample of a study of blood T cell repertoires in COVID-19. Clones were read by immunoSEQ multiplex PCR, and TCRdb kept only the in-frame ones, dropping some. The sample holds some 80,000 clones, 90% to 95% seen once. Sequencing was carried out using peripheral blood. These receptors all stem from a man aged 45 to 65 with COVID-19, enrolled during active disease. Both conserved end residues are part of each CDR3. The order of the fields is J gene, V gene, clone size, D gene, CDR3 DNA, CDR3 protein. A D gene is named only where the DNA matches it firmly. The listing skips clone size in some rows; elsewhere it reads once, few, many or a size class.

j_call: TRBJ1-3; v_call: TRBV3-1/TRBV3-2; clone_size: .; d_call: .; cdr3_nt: TGTGCCAGCAGCCAAGTCCACTCTGGAAACACCATATATTTT; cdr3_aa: CASSQVHSGNTIYF
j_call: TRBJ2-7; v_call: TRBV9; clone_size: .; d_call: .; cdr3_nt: TGTGCCAGCAGCGTAGGGCAGGGAGGCTACGAGCAGTACTTC; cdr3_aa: CASSVGQGGYEQYF
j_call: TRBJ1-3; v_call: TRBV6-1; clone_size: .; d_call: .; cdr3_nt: TGTGCCAGCAGTGACGGGGTTGTATACTCTGGAAACACCATATATTTT; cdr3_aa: CASSDGVVYSGNTIYF
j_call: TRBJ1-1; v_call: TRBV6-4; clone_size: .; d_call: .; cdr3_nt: TGTGCCAGCAGTGACTCCAAGAACACTGAAGCTTTCTTT; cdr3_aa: CASSDSKNTEAFF
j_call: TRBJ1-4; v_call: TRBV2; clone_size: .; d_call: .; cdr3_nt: TGTGCCACCCGACAGTATAATGAAAAACTGTTTTTT; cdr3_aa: CATRQYNEKLFF
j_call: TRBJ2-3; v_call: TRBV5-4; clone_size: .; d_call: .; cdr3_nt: TGTGCCAGCAGCTTGGGGGGGCTAGGTTCAGATACGCAGTATTTT; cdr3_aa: CASSLGGLGSDTQYF
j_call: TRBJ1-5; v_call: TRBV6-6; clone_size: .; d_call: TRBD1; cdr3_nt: TGTGCCAGCAGTAAGCCAGTAGGACAGGGGGCTGGGCCCCAGCATTTT; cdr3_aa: CASSKPVGQGAGPQHF
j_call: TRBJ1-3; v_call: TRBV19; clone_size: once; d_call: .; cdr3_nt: TGTGCCAGTCTGTCCCAGGGAGGCGCTGGAAACACCATATATTTT; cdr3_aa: CASLSQGGAGNTIYF
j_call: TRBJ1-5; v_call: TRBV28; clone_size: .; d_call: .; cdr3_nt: TGTGCCAGCAGTTTAGGACTGACAGGAATTCAGCCCCAGCATTTT; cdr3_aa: CASSLGLTGIQPQHF
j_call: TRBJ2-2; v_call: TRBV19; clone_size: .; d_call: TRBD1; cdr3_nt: TGTGCCAGTGGGACAGGGGGCCCCGGGGAGCTGTTTTTT; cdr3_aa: CASGTGGPGELFF
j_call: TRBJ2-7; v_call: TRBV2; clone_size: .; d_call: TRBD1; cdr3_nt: TGTGCCAGCAGTACGACAGGGGGAAGCTCCTACGAGCAGTACTTC; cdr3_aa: CASSTTGGSSYEQYF
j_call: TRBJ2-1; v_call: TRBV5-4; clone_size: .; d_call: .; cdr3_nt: TGTGCCAGCAGCTTGACTAGTCTGAATGAGCAGTTCTTC; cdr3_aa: CASSLTSLNEQFF
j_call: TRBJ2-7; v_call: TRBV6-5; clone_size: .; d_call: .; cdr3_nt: TGTGCCAGCAGTTACTCGGTAGGGGCCGAGCAGTACTTC; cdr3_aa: CASSYSVGAEQYF
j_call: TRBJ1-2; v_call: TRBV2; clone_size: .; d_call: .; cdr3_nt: TGTGCCAGCAGGCCAGGAGGCGGATGGGGCTACACCTTC; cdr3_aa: CASRPGGGWGYTF
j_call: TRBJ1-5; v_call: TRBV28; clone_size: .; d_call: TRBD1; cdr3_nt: TGTGCCAGCAGCCGGCTCCTCCGGGACAGGGCCTTTTATAGCAATCAGCCCCAGCATTTT; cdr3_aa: CASSRLLRDRAFYSNQPQHF
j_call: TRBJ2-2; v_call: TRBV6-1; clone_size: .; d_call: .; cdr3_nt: TGTGCCAGCAGTGAACAGGGGAAGGTTCCCGGGGAGCTGTTTTTT; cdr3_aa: CASSEQGKVPGELFF
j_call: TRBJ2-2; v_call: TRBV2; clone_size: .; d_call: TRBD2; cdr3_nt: TGTGCCAGCAGGAGACTAGCGGGAGGCGGGGAGCTGTTTTTT; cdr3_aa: CASRRLAGGGELFF
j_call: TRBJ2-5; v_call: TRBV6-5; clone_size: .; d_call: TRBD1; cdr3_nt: TGTGCCATCACGGGACAGGGGGCAGGAGAGACCCAGTACTTC; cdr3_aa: CAITGQGAGETQYF
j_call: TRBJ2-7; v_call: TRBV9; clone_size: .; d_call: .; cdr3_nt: TGTGCCAGCAGCGTAGCTGAGGGGACTCCGGGCTACGAGCAGTACTTC; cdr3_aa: CASSVAEGTPGYEQYF